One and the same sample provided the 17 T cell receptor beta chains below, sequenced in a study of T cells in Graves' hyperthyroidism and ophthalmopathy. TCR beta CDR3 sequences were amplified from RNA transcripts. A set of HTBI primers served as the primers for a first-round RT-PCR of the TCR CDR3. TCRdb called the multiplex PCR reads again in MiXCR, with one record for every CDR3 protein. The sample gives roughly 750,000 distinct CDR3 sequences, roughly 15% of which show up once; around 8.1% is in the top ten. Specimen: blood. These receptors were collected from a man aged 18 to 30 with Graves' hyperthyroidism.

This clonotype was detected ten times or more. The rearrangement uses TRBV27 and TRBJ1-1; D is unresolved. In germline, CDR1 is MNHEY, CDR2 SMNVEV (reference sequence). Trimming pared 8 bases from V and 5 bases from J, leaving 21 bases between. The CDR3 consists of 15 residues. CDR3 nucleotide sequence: TGTGCCAGCCATCGCCGGGGAGGGAGAAAGACTGAAGCTTTCTTT. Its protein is CASHRRGGRKTEAFF.

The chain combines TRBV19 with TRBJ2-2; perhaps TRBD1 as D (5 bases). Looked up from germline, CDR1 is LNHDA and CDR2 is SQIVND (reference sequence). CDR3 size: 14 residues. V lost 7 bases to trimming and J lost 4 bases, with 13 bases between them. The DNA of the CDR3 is TGTGCCAGTAATTCCGGTAGGGGCACCGGGGAGCTGTTTTTT. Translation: CASNSGRGTGELFF. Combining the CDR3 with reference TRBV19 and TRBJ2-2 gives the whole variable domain DGGITQSPKYLFRKEGQNVTLSCEQNLNHDAMYWYRQDPGQGLRLIYYSQIVNDFQKGDIAEGYSVSREKKESFPLTVTSAQKNPTAFYLCASNSGRGTGELFFGEGSRLTVL.

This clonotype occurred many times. CDR3 in amino acids: CASSLQPGPEDTQYF. The DNA of the CDR3 is TGTGCCAGCAGTTTACAACCGGGGCCAGAAGATACGCAGTATTTT. This sequence joins TRBV6-1 and TRBJ2-3; either TRBD1 or TRBD2 may supply D (5 bases each). The CDR3 is 15 amino acids. V was shortened by 5 bases and J by 5 bases, with 17 bases between the two germline ends. Per the germline V gene, CDR1 is MNHNS and CDR2 is SASEGT.

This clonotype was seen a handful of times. DNA of the CDR3: TGTGCCAGCAGAACAGGGGGTAGCTCCTACAATGAGCAGTTCTTC. Its translation: CASRTGGSSYNEQFF. The chain employs TRBV27 and TRBJ2-1, with 8 bases aligning to TRBD1. The CDR3 covers 15 residues. The ends lost 6 bases at V and 0 bases at J; junction bases unmatched: 4. Germline V gene lookup returns CDR1 MNHEY and CDR2 SMNVEV (reference sequence).

DNA of the CDR3: TGTGCCTGGAGTGTACGGGCGGGAGGTTACGAGCAGTACTTC. Translating gives CAWSVRAGGYEQYF. This sequence joins TRBV30 and TRBJ2-7, with 8 nucleotides matching TRBD2. V dropped 0 bases and J dropped 4; count of bases not matched to a gene: 5. Germline values: CDR1 GTSNPN, CDR2 SVGIG (reference sequence). This CDR3 region has 14 residues.

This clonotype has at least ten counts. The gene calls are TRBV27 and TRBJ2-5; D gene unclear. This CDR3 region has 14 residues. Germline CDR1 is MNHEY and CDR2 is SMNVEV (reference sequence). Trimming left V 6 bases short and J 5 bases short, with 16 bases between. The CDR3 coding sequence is TGTGCCAGCAGGCCTTTGGCACGCCAGGAGACCCAGTACTTC. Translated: CASRPLARQETQYF.

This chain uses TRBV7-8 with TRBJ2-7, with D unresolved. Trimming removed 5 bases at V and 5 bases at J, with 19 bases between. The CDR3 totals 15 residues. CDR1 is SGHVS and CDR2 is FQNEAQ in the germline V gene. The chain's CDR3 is CASSPLRVRFDEQYF. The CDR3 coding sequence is TGTGCCAGCAGCCCGCTAAGGGTTAGGTTCGACGAGCAGTACTTC.

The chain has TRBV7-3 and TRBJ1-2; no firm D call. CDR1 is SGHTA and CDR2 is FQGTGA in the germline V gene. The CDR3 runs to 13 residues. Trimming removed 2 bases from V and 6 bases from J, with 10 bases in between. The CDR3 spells CASSLSNGDGYTF. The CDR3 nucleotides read TGTGCCAGCAGCTTATCTAATGGGGATGGCTACACCTTC.

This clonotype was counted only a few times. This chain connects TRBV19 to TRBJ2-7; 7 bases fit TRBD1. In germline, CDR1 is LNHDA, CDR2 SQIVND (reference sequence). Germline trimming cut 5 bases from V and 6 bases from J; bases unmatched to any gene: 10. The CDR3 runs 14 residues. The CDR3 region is CASSRDRDVSEQYF. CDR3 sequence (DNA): TGTGCCAGTAGTCGCGACAGGGATGTTTCCGAGCAGTACTTC. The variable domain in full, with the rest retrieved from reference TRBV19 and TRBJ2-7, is DGGITQSPKYLFRKEGQNVTLSCEQNLNHDAMYWYRQDPGQGLRLIYYSQIVNDFQKGDIAEGYSVSREKKESFPLTVTSAQKNPTAFYLCASSRDRDVSEQYFGPGTRLTVT.

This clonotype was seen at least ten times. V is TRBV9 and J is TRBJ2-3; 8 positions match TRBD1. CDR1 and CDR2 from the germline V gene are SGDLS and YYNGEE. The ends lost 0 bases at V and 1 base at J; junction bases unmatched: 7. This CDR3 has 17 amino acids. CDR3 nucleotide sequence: TGTGCCAGCAGCGTAGCTTTCGGGACAGGAGGCACAGATACGCAGTATTTT. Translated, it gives CASSVAFGTGGTDTQYF.

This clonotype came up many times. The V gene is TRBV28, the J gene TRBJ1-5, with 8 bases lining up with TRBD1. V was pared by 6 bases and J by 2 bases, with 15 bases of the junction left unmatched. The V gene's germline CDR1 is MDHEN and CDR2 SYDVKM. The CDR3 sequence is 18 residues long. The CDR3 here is CASSPIKRTGTGNQPQHF. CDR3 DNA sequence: TGTGCCAGCAGCCCAATCAAACGGACAGGGACTGGCAATCAGCCCCAGCATTTT.

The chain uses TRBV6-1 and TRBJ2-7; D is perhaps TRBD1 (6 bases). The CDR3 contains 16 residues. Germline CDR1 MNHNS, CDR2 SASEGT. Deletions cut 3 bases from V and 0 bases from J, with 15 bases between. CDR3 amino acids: CASSDFGVTGSYEQYF. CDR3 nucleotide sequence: TGTGCCAGCAGTGATTTTGGTGTGACAGGCTCCTACGAGCAGTACTTC.

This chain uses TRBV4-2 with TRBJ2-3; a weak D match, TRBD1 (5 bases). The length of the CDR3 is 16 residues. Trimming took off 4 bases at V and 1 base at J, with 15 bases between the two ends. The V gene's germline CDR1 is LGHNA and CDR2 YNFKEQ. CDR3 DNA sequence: TGTGCCAGCAGCCGGGGCGGCGGTTTTCGCACAGATACGCAGTATTTT. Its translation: CASSRGGGFRTDTQYF.

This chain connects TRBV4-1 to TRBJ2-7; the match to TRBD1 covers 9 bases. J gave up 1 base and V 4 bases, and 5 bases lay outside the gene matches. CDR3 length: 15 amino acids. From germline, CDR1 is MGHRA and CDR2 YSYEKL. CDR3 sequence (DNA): TGCGCCAGCAGCCGCCCCGGACAGGGGTCCTACGAGCAGTACTTC. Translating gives CASSRPGQGSYEQYF.

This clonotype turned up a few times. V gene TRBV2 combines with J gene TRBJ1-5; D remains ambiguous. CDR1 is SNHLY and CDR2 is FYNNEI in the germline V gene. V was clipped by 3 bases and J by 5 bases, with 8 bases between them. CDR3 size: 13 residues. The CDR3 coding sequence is TGTGCCAGCAGTGACTTTCCAGATCAGCCCCAGCATTTT. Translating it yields CASSDFPDQPQHF.

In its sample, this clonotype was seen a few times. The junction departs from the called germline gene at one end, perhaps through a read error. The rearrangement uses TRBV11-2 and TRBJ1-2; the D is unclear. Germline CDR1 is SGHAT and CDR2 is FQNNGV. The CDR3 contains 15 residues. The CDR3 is CASSQVWTRADGYTF. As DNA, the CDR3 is TGCGCCAGCAGCCAAGTGTGGACCCGGGCAGATGGCTACACCTTC. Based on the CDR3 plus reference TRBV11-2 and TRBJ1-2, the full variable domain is EAGVAQSPRYKIIEKRQSVAFWCNPISGHATLYWYQQILGQGPKLLIQFQNNGVVDDSQLPKDRFSAERLKGVDSTLKIQPAKLEDSAVYLCASSQVWTRADGYTFGSGTRLTVV.

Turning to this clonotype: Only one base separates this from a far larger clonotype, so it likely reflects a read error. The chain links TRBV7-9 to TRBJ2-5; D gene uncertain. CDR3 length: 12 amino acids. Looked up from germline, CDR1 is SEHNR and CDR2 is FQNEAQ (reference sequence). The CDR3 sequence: CVSSLGLETQYF. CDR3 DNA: TGTGTCAGCAGCTTGGGATTGGAGACCCAGTACTTC.